This T cell receptor beta chain derives from a study of cytomegalovirus exposure and HLA in healthy donors. Study observations and caveats: TCR beta chains numbering some 160 were designated cytomegalovirus-associated. One cluster of highly shared sequence variants probably arose as a sequencing artifact. Earlier results showed most TCR beta V segments being productive about 87% or about 30% of the time. The study dropped some indistinguishable V segments, TRBV6-2 and TRBV6-3 among them.

A note on this clone: Its cognate antigen is unknown.

Germline CDR1 and CDR2: MNHEY and SMNVEV (reference sequence). V dropped 5 bases and J dropped 3; count of bases not matched to a gene: 10. This CDR3 comprises 15 residues. PCR used 60 Vbeta primers and 13 Jbeta primers. Assay: immunoSEQ multiplex PCR; the TCRdb copy retains only in-frame clones and omits some. The repertoire holds about 120,000 clones, with roughly 68% as singletons. The TCR was taken from a woman in her twenties or thirties in good health and CMV-seronegative. The chain recombines TRBV27 with TRBJ2-7; 7 bases align to TRBD1. The source material was PBMCs. CDR3 region: CASSILRDSNYEQYF. In DNA form, the CDR3 reads TGTGCCAGCAGTATTCTTAGGGACAGCAACTACGAGCAGTACTTC.